This T cell receptor beta chain was sequenced in a study of T cells in Graves' hyperthyroidism and ophthalmopathy. Clinical Activity Scores of at least 3, NOSPECS grades of at least 4 and durations under 3 months characterized ophthalmopathy patients. Study outcomes and limitations: Ophthalmopathy onset followed model prediction by a median roughly six months.

There were TCR beta CDR3 regions amplified from RNA transcripts. RT-PCR in the first round (using the HTBI primer set) targeted the TCR CDR3. TCRdb redid the calling of the multiplex PCR reads with MiXCR, one entry per CDR3 protein. The table lists about 520,000 distinct CDR3 sequences, less than 25% of them singletons. This clonotype was counted ten times or more. Its antigen is currently unknown. The CDR3 is made up of 16 amino acids. The germline V gene encodes CDR1 MNHEY and CDR2 SVGEGT. The trim removed 3 bases at V and 7 bases at J, leaving 8 bases unmatched. V usage is TRBV6-2 or TRBV6-3 and J usage is TRBJ2-2; TRBD2 matches at 10 bases. The specimen was blood. This receptor was taken from a woman aged 30 to 39 with Graves' ophthalmopathy. The DNA for the CDR3 is TGTGCCAGCAGTTATTGGCCTAGCGGGGGCCGCGGGGAGCTGTTTTTT. This codes for CASSYWPSGGRGELFF.